This T cell receptor (beta chain) was sequenced in a study of blood T cell repertoires in COVID-19. Study summary: In each case, the material was cDNA or gDNA derived from T cells, B-cell-depleted T cells, or PBMCs.

This clone appeared a single time. Unmatched junction bases numbered 10, after V lost 6 bases and J lost 8 bases. The CDR3 extends over 15 amino acids. Germline assignment: CDR1 SGHNT and CDR2 YYREEE (reference sequence). The protocol was immunoSEQ multiplex PCR, while the TCRdb copy is restricted to in-frame clones and leaves out a portion. The sample records more than 150,000 clones, roughly four fifths being singletons. The specimen sequenced was PBMCs or T cells enriched from blood (not recorded which). The chain is built from TRBV5-4 and TRBJ2-1; 11 bases agree with TRBD2. The TCR comes from a man in his forties or fifties who had recovered from COVID-19. CDR3 sequence reads: CASMLPGLAGHEQFF. DNA of the CDR3: TGTGCCAGCATGCTCCCCGGACTAGCGGGCCATGAGCAGTTCTTC.